This TCR beta chain was captured by sequencing in a study of T cell changes during pregnancy in multiple sclerosis. The data were produced by immunoSEQ multiplex PCR, yet TCRdb's version contains in-frame clones alone and is incomplete. Of under 50,000 clones listed, around 91% are singletons. This clonotype originated in a female donor in good health, enrolled as a control in a pregnancy study. This specimen was CD4+ T cells from peripheral blood mononuclear cells, taken in the second trimester of pregnancy.

CDR3 sequence: CASSRSGVDYEQYF. CDR3 DNA sequence: TGTGCCAGCAGCCGATCAGGGGTTGACTACGAGCAGTACTTC. The rearrangement joins TRBV7-9 to TRBJ2-7; possible D gene TRBD1, 6 bases. This CDR3 spans 14 amino acids. V was cut by 5 bases and J by 3 bases, with 14 bases left in between. Germline V gives CDR1 SEHNR, CDR2 FQNEAQ (reference sequence).